This TCR beta chain was found in a study of T cells in Graves' hyperthyroidism and ophthalmopathy (dated by TCRdb to the late 2010s). With regard to the full study: Peripheral blood samples were taken at the time of initial diagnosis, prior to any treatment. To identify TCR V-J signatures that set the groups apart, the researchers used a discovery cohort of 90 to 100 patients, made up of roughly 45 with Graves' ophthalmopathy and about 60 with stable Graves' hyperthyroidism. An independent validation cohort of 18 to 20 hyperthyroidism patients and some 15 patients who later progressed to ophthalmopathy tested prospective prediction of ophthalmopathy. The 100 discovery patients were divided at random into training and test sets in a 7:3 ratio. In addition, the study compared T-cell repertoires in thyroid tissue and in blood from roughly six Graves' hyperthyroidism patients. After sampling, hyperthyroidism patients received methimazole starting at 30 mg daily, and ophthalmopathy patients received high-dose intravenous methylprednisolone. The paper reports TCR Vbeta CDR3 sequencing of 140 or so peripheral blood samples: under 45 ophthalmopathy, about 75 hyperthyroidism and around 17 progressor patients.

As encoded in the germline V gene, CDR1 is SGHTA while CDR2 is FQGNSA. The V end gives up 1 base and the J end 3 bases, leaving 9 bases in the junction not matched to a gene. CDR3 length: 16 amino acids, cysteine to phenylalanine. CDR3 DNA only is kept here, 48 bases in frame from base 1. TCR beta CDR3 regions were amplified from RNA transcripts. A first-round RT-PCR of the TCR CDR3 used the HTBI primer set with the Qiagen OneStep RT-PCR kit. Libraries were constructed in a second round of multiplex PCR, after which size selection and purification were performed. Sequencing of the libraries was done on an Illumina HiSeq2000 using paired-end 100 bp reads. The authors processed their data as follows. SOAPnuke was used to process the raw data, throwing out any read that contained adapters or uncalled bases, had a mean Phred below 15, or lacked an exact constant-primer or identifier match. High-quality paired reads were merged using COPE v1.2.5, and each unique nucleotide sequence was defined as a clonotype. Clonotypes were aligned to IMGT TRBV, TRBD and TRBJ reference segments using MiTCR v1.1. The analysis included only V-J combinations with a frequency above 0.0001, which together covered 99% to 99.2% of the repertoires. The TCS score was defined as the ratio of F50 (clonal expansion) to E x V (chaos), calculated using BLOSUM62-based TCRdist between CDR3 peptides within each V-J. Welch's t-statistics and random forest reduced some 510 V-J features to under 15, which were used in a naive Bayes classifier (R e1071). TCRdb took the public reads, trimmed them with fastp at Q25, ran MiXCR for clone calling and kept in-frame beta chains. When rows share a CDR3 protein, they turn into one entry using the most common DNA and genes. In this record, the V and J calls reflect TCRdb's handling and not the investigators' own analysis. The sample table contains under 250,000 distinct CDR3 sequences; only one count was recorded for about 24% of them. The top ten constitute 30% to 40% of the sample.

Ophthalmopathy patients had moderately to severely active disease, Clinical Activity Score of at least 3, NOSPECS grade of at least 4, and duration under 3 months. Exclusion was applied to patients with uncontrolled infections, other autoimmune diseases, pregnancy or lactation. Diagnoses were established on the basis of clinical symptoms, serum thyroxine and TRAb, thyroid ultrasound, and orbital computed tomography. PBMCs were separated from about 10 ml of fresh peripheral blood using Ficoll-Paque density gradient centrifugation. Total RNA was extracted using Trizol reagent, and RNA quality was assessed on an Agilent 2100 Bioanalyzer. What the work shows at the level of the full study, not this receptor alone: In validation, progression to ophthalmopathy was predicted by the model with more than 65% sensitivity and just over 72% specificity, a median of approximately 6.5 months before onset. No statistical method was used to set the sample size in advance, and investigators knew the group allocation. Ophthalmopathy was separated from stable hyperthyroidism by a 13 V-J signature model, with just over 85% sensitivity and about 81% specificity obtained in cross-validation and 80%/75% obtained in testing. Most expanded thyroid clonotypes (frequency above 0.001) were also detected in blood, suggesting blood repertoires may reflect thyroid immune responses.

This clonotype occurred many times. Its antigen is unknown. No quality values exist for individual bases; no much larger clone is one base distant. The chain is encoded by TRBV7-2 joined to TRBJ2-7; 7 bases in between match TRBD2. The receptor comes from a woman aged 40 to 50 with Graves' ophthalmopathy. The sample taken for sequencing was blood. The bases are TGTGCCAGCAGCTTAGGTGGTGTGGGAGGGCTCTACGAGCAGTACTTC. Translated, it gives CASSLGGVGGLYEQYF.